This paragraph covers one T cell receptor (beta chain) sequence. Its recognized antigen is unknown. One junction end disagrees with the germline gene, perhaps due to a read error. TCRbeta CDR3 regions were amplified from genomic DNA by means of the immunoSEQ Assay, a bias-controlled multiplex PCR. In the authors' own workflow: The number of nucleated cells in each sample was estimated by amplification of reference gene primers within the assay. Sequence reads were collapsed and filtered to measure the absolute abundance of every unique TCRbeta CDR3 rearrangement. For each sample, productive Simpson clonality was calculated as the square root of Simpson's diversity index over productive rearrangements. TCRdb holds this immuneACCESS table with in-frame rearrangements only. Some clones are missing; in checked studies, unresolved V genes explain under half, and the rest has no known cause. V, J and clone size derive from that table, while D and trimming were established from the DNA sequence. This sample is represented by 250,000 to 300,000 clones; roughly 85% of them were singletons. The ten largest clones capture approximately 5% of the sample.

Participants in the prospective study were aged roughly 18 to 89 years, lived in over 20 United States geographic areas, and enrolled through a virtual design. Cohort assignment in the prospective study relied on participant-reported clinical history from a screening survey and a study questionnaire. A participant counted as exposed if, within 2 weeks of entering the study, that participant had been in contact with someone who had a PCR-confirmed or clinician-diagnosed COVID-19 case. Mobile phlebotomists in the prospective study collected whole blood, serum and a nasopharyngeal or oropharyngeal swab from every participant. Over a roughly two-month period, participants in the prospective study had the option of providing additional blood draws and questionnaires. Blood samples from the prospective study were shipped frozen or at room temperature prior to DNA extraction. CDR1 and CDR2 (MNHEY, SVGAGI) derive from the germline V gene. Including cysteine and phenylalanine, the CDR3 has 14 amino acids. Only the CDR3 part of the read is kept: 42 bases, read in frame from the first base.

The data were taken from a study of blood T cell repertoires in COVID-19 (TCRdb year 2020). Regarding the research as a whole: Collaborator samples came from the United States, Italy and Spain and covered acute and convalescent phases of COVID-19. Sample metadata almost always included a de-identified subject ID, COVID-19 status, age in years and sex. Subjects who had been exposed to COVID-19, were actively infected with it, or had recovered from it provided the deeply sampled blood TCRbeta repertoires that made up the dataset. The material from the prospective study consisted of cDNA or gDNA derived from T cells, B-cell-depleted T cells, or PBMCs. The samples were drawn from two sources: the first 160 participants of the ongoing ImmuneRACE study, and 1,000 to 1,500 subjects contributed by 6 global collaborators. A freely available public database, intended as a resource for researchers studying the immune response to SARS-CoV-2, is where the repertoires were released. Where available, HLA class I and class II types were taken from metadata supplied by the sample provider and were not determined by assay-based typing.

What the work shows at the level of the full study, not this receptor alone: Clinical and demographic metadata were provided uncurated, with the amount varying by source and participant.

This sequence originates from a man between 35 and 55 years old who had been exposed to COVID-19. The chain employs TRBV6-5 and TRBJ1-1, with an unclear D gene assignment. Input material: PBMCs or T cells enriched from blood (not recorded which). The nucleotides are TGTGCCAGCAGGACCCGGGCGGGGAACGCTGAAGCTTTCTTT. Its protein reads: CASRTRAGNAEAFF.